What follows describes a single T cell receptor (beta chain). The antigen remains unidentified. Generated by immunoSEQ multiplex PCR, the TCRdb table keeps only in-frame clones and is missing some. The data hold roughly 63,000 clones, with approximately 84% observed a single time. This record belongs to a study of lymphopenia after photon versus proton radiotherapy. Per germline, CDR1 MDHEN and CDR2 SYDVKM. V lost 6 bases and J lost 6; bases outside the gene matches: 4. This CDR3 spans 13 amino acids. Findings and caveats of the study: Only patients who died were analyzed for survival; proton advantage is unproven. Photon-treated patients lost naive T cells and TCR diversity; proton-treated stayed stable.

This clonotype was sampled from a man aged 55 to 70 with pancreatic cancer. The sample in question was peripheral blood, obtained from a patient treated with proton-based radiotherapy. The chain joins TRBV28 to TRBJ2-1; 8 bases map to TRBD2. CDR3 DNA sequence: TGTGCCAGCAGGACTAGCGTTACCAATGAGCAGTTCTTC. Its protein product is CASRTSVTNEQFF.